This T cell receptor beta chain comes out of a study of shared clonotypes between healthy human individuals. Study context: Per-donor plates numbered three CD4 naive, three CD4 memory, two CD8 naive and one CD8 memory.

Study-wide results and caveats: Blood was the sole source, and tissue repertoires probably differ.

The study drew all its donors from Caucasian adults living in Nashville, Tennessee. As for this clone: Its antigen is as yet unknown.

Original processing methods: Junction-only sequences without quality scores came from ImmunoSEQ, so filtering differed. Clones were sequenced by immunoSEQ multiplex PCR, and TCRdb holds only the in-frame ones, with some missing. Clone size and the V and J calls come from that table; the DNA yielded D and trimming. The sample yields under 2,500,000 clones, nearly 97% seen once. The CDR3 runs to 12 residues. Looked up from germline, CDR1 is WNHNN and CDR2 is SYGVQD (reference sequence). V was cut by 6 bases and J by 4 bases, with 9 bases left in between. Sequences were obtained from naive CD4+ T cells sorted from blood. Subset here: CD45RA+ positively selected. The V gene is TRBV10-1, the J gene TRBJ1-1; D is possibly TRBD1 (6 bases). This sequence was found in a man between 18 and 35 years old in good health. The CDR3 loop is CASRGQGTEAFF. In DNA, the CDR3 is TGCGCCAGCAGGGGACAAGGCACTGAAGCTTTCTTT.